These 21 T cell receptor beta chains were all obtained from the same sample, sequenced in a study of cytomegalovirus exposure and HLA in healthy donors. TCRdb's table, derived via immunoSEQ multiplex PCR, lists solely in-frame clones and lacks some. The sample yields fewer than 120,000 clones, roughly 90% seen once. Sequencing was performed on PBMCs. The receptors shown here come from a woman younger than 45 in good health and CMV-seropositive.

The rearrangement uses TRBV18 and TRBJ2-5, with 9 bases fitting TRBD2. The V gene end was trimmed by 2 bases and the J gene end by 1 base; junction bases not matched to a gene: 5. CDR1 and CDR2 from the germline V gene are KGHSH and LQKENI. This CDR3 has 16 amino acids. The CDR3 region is CASSPKRSGGQETQYF. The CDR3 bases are TGTGCCAGCTCACCAAAACGTAGCGGGGGCCAAGAGACCCAGTACTTC. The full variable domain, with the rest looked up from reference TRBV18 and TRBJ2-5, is NAGVMQNPRHLVRRRGQEARLRCSPMKGHSHVYWYRQLPEEGLKFMVYLQKENIIDESGMPKERFSAEFPKEGPSILRIQQVVRGDSAAYFCASSPKRSGGQETQYFGPGTRLLVL.

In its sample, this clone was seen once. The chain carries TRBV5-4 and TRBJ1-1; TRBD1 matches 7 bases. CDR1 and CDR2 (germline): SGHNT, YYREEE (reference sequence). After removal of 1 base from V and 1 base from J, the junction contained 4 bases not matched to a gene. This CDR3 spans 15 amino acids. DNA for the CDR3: TGTGCCAGCAGCTTGTACTACAGGGGGAACACTGAAGCTTTCTTT. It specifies CASSLYYRGNTEAFF.

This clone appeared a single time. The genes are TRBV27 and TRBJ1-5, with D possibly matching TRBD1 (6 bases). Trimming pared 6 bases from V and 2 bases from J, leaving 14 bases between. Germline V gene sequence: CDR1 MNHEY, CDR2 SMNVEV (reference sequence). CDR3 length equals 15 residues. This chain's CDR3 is CASRPQGKGNQPQHF. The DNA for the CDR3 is TGTGCCAGCAGGCCACAGGGCAAAGGCAATCAGCCCCAGCATTTT.

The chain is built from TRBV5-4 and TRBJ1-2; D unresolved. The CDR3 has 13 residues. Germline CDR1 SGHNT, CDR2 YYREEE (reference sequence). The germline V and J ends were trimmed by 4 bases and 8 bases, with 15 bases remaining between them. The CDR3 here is CASSLEFAGGYTF. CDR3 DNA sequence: TGTGCCAGCAGCCTGGAGTTCGCGGGAGGCTACACCTTC.

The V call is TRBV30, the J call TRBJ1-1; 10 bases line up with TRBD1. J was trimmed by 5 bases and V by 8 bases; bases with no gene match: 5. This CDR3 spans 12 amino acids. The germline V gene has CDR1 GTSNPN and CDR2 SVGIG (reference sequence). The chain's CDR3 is CASGQGDTEAFF. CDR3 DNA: TGTGCCAGCGGACAGGGGGATACTGAAGCTTTCTTT. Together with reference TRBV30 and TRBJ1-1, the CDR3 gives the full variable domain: SQTIHQWPATLVQPVGSPLSLECTVEGTSNPNLYWYRQAAGRGLQLLFYSVGIGQISSEVPQNLSASRPQDRQFILSSKKLLLSDSGFYLCASGQGDTEAFFGQGTRLTVV.

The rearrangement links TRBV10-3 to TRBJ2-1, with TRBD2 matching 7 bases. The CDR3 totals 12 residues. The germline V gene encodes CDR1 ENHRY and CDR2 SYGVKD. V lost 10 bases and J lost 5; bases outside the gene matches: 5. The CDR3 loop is CATAGENNEQFF. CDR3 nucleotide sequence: TGTGCCACTGCGGGAGAGAACAATGAGCAGTTCTTC.

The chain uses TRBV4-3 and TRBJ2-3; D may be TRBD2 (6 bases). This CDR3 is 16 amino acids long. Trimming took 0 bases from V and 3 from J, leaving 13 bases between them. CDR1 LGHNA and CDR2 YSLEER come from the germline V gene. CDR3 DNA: TGCGCCAGCAGCCAAGATGGGGGACTCCAGACAGATACGCAGTATTTT. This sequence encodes CASSQDGGLQTDTQYF.

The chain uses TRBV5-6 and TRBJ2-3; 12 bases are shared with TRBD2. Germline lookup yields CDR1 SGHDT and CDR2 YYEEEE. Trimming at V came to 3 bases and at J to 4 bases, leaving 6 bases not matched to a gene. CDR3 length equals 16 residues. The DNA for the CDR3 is TGTGCCAGCAGCTCCACACTAGCGGGGGGTGCAGATACGCAGTATTTT. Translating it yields CASSSTLAGGADTQYF.

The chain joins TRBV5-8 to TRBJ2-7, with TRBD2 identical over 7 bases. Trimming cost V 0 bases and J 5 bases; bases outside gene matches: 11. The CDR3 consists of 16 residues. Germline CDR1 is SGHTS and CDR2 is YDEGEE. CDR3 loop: CASSLAVQGGAHEQYF. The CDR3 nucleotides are TGTGCCAGCAGCTTGGCCGTCCAGGGAGGGGCTCACGAGCAGTACTTC.

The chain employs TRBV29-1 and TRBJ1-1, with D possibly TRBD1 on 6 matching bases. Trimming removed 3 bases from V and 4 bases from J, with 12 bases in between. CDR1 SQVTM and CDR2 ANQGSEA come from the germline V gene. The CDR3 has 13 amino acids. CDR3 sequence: CSVEDSLGTEAFF. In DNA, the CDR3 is TGCAGCGTTGAGGACAGTTTGGGCACTGAAGCTTTCTTT. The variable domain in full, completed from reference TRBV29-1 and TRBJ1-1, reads SAVISQKPSRDICQRGTSLTIQCQVDSQVTMMFWYRQQPGQSLTLIATANQGSEATYESGFVIDKFPISRPNLTFSTLTVSNMSPEDSSIYLCSVEDSLGTEAFFGQGTRLTVV.

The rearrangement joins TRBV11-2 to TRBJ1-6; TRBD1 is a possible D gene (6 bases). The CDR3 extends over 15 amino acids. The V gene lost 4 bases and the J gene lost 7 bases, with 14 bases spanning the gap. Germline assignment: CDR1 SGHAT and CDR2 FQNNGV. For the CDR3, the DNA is TGTGCCAGCAGCTCCATCAGGGGACGCAATTCACCCCTCCACTTT. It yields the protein CASSSIRGRNSPLHF.

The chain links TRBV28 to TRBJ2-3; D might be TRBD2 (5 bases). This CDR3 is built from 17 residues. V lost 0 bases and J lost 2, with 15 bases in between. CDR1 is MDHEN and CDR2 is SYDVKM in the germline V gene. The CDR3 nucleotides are TGTGCCAGCAGTTTATGGGCCCGAGGGAGATCCACAGATACGCAGTATTTT. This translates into CASSLWARGRSTDTQYF. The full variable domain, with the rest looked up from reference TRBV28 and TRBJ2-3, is DVKVTQSSRYLVKRTGEKVFLECVQDMDHENMFWYRQDPGLGLRLIYFSYDVKMKEKGDIPEGYSVSREKKERFSLILESASTNQTSMYLCASSLWARGRSTDTQYFGPGTRLTVL.

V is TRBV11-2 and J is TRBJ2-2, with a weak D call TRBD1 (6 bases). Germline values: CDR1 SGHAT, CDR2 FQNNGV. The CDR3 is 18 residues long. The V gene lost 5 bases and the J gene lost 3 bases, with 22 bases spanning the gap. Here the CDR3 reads CASSPLGGRRTDTGELFF. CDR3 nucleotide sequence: TGTGCCAGCAGCCCCCTAGGGGGAAGGAGGACTGACACCGGGGAGCTGTTTTTT. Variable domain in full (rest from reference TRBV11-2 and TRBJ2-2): EAGVAQSPRYKIIEKRQSVAFWCNPISGHATLYWYQQILGQGPKLLIQFQNNGVVDDSQLPKDRFSAERLKGVDSTLKIQPAKLEDSAVYLCASSPLGGRRTDTGELFFGEGSRLTVL.

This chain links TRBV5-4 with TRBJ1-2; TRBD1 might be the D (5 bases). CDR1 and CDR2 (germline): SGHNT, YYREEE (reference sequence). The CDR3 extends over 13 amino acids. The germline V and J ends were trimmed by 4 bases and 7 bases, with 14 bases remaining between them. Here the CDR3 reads CASSPDSRLGYTF. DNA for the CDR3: TGTGCCAGCAGCCCCGACAGCCGCCTTGGCTACACCTTC.

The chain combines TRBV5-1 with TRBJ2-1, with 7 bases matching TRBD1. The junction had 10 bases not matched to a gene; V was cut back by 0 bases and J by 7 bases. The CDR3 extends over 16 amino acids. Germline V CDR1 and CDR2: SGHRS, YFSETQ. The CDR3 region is CASSLVGGDLRNEQFF. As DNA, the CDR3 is TGCGCCAGCAGCTTGGTAGGGGGCGATCTTAGAAATGAGCAGTTCTTC.

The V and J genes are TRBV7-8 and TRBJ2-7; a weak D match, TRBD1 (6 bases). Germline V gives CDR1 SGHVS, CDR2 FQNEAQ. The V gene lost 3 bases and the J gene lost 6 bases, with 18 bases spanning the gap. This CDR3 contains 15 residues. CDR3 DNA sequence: TGTGCCAGCAGCTTCGGGAAGGCTCAGGGGTTCGAGCAGTACTTC. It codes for CASSFGKAQGFEQYF.

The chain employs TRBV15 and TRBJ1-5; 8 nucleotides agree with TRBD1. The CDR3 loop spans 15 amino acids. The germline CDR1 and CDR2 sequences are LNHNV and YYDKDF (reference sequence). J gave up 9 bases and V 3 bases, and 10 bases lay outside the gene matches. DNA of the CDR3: TGTGCCACCAGCAGGCCCCGGACAGGGCTACTGCCCCAGCATTTT. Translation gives CATSRPRTGLLPQHF.

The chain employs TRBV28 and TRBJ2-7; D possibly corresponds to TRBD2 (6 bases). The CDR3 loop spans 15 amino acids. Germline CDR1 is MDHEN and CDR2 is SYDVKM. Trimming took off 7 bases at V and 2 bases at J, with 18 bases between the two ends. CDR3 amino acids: CASTRTFAGTYEQYF. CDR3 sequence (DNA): TGTGCCAGCACTAGGACGTTCGCGGGGACCTACGAGCAGTACTTC.

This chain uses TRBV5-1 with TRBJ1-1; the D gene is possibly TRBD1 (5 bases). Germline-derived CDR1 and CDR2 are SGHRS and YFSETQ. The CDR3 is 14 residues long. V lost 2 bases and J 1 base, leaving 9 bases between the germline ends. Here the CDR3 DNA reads TGCGCCAGCAGCTTCAGCGGGGGGAACACTGAAGCTTTCTTT. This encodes CASSFSGGNTEAFF.

In DNA form, the CDR3 reads TGTGCCAGCAGCTTAGGATCTACCCACAATGAGCAGTTCTTC. This sequence encodes CASSLGSTHNEQFF. The V and J genes are TRBV11-3 and TRBJ2-1; D ambiguous. Trimming shortened V by 1 base and J by 5 bases, and 9 bases separated the two germline ends. Per germline, CDR1 SGHNT and CDR2 YENEEA. CDR3 length equals 14 residues.

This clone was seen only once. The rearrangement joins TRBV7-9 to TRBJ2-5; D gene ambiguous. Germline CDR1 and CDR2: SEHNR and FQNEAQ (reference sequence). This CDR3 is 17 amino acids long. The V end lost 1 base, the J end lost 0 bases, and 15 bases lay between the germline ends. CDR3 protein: CASSLGADFKYQETQYF. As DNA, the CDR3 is TGTGCCAGCAGCTTAGGCGCCGATTTCAAGTACCAAGAGACCCAGTACTTC.